This TCR beta chain was recovered during a study of Ad26.COV2.S vaccination and SARS-CoV-2 variants. Whole-study context: It was the COV1001 Ad26.COV2.S trial arm that included the donor. Points from the study as a whole: Vaccine recipients posted higher spike-specific TCR breadth than their placebo counterparts.

The germline gives CDR1 MNHEY, CDR2 SVGAGI. The ends lost 6 bases at V and 10 bases at J; junction bases unmatched: 6. The CDR3 sequence is 13 residues long. Treatment: about 20 received Ad26.COV2.S at low or high dose, single or two shots; 5 received placebo; per-sample allocation not given. On day 63 after the first injection, vaccine and placebo recipients gave samples. Clones were read by immunoSEQ multiplex PCR, and TCRdb kept only the in-frame ones, dropping some. The table lists 290,000 or so clones, around 87% of them singletons. This clone was counted between two and nine times. The target antigen is unknown.

The TCR originated in a person between 18 and 59 years old who received the Ad26.COV2.S COVID-19 vaccine or a placebo. The specimen comprised peripheral blood, sampled in a trial of Ad26.COV2.S vaccine versus placebo. The chain joins TRBV6-5 to TRBJ1-6; TRBD1 aligns across 7 bases. CDR3 coding DNA: TGTGCCAGCAGGGGACAGTCGGCCTCACCCCTCCACTTT. Its translation is CASRGQSASPLHF.